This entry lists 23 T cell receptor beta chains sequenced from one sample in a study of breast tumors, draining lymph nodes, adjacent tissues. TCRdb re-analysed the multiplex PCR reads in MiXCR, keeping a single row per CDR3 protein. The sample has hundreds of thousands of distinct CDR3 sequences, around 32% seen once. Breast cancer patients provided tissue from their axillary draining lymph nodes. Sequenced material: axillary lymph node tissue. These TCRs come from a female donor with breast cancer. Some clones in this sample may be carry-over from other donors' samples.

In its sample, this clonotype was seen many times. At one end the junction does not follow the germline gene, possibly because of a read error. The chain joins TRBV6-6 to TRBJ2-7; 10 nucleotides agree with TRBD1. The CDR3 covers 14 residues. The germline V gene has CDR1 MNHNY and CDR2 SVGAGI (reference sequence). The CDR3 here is CASSSRDRGYEQYF. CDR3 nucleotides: TGCGCCAGCAGCTCCCGGGACAGGGGTTACGAGCAGTACTTC.

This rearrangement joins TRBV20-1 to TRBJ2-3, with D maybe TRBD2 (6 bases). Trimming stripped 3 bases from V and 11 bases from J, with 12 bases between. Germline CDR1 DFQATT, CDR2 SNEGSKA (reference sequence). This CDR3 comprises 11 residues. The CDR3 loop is CSARRGNEQYF. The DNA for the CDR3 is TGCAGTGCTAGGCGGGGAAATGAGCAGTATTTT.

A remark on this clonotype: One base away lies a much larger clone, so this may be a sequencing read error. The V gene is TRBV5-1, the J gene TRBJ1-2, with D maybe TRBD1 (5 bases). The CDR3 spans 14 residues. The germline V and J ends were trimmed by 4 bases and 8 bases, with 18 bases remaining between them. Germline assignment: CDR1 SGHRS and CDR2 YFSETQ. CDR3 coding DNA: TGCGCCAGCAGCCTCCGCCCAGGGCCAGAAGGCTACACCTTC. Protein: CASSLRPGPEGYTF. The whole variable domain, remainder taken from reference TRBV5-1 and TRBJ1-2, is KAGVTQTPRYLIKTRGQQVTLSCSPISGHRSVSWYQQTPGQGLQFLFEYFSETQRNKGNFPGRFSGRQFSNSRSEMNVSTLELGDSALYLCASSLRPGPEGYTFGSGTRLTVV.

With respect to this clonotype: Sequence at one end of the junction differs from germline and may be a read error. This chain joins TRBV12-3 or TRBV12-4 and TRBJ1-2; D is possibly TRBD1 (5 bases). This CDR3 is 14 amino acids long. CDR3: CASSFGALEYGHTF. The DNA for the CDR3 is TGTGCCAGCAGTTTCGGGGCGCTGGAGTATGGCCACACCTTC.

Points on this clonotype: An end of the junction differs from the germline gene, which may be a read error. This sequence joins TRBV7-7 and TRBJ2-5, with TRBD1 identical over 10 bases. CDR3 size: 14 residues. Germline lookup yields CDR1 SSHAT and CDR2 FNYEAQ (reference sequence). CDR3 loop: CASSSTGGVETQYF. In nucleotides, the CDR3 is TGTGCTAGCAGCTCGACAGGGGGCGTAGAGACCCAGTACTTC.

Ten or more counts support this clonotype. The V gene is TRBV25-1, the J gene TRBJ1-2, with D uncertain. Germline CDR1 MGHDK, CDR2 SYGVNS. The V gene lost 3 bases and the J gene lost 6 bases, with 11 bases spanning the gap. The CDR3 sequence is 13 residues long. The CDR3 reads CASSDDWSDGYTF. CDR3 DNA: TGTGCCAGCAGTGATGATTGGAGTGATGGCTACACCTTC.

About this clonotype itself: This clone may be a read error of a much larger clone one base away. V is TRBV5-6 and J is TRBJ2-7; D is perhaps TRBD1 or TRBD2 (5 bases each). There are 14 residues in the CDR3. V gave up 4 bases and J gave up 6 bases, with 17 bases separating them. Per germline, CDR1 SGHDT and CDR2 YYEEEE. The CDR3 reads CASSVLGPGSEQYF. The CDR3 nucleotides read TGTGCCAGCAGCGTGCTGGGGCCGGGATCCGAGCAGTACTTC.

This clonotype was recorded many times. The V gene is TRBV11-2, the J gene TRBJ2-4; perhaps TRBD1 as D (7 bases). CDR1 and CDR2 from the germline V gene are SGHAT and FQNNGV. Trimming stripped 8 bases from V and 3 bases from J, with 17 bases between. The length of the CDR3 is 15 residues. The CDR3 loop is CASGRQGSGKNIQYF. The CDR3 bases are TGTGCCAGCGGGCGACAGGGTAGCGGCAAAAACATTCAGTACTTC.

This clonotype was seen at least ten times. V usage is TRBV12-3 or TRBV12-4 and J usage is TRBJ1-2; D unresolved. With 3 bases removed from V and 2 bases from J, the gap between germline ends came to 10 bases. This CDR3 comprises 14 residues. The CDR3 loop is CASSFGVANYGYTF. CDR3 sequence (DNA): TGTGCCAGCAGTTTTGGGGTCGCCAACTATGGCTACACCTTC.

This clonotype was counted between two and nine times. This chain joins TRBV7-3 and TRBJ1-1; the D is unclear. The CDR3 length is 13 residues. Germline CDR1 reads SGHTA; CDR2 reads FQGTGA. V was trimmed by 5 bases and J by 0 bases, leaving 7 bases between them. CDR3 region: CASSPDMNTEAFF. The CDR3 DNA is TGTGCCAGCAGCCCAGATATGAACACTGAAGCTTTCTTT. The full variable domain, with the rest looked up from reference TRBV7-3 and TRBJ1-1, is GAGVSQTPSNKVTEKGKYVELRCDPISGHTALYWYRQSLGQGPEFLIYFQGTGAADDSGLPNDRFFAVRPEGSVSTLKIQRTERGDSAVYLCASSPDMNTEAFFGQGTRLTVV.

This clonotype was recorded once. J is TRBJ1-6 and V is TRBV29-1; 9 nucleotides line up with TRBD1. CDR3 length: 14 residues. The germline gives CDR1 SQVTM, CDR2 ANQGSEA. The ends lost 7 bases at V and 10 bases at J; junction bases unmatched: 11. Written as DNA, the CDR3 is TGCAGCGCCCAAGGACAGGGGCTTAACTCACCCCTCCACTTT. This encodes CSAQGQGLNSPLHF. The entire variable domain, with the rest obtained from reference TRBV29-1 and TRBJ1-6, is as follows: SAVISQKPSRDICQRGTSLTIQCQVDSQVTMMFWYRQQPGQSLTLIATANQGSEATYESGFVIDKFPISRPNLTFSTLTVSNMSPEDSSIYLCSAQGQGLNSPLHFGNGTRLTVT.

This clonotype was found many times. CDR3 nucleotide sequence: TGCGCCAGCAGCTTGGGGACTAGCGGGAGCTACGAGCAGTACTTC. Encoded protein: CASSLGTSGSYEQYF. The J gene is TRBJ2-7, the V gene TRBV5-1, with TRBD2 identical over 13 bases. The CDR3 consists of 15 residues. J was trimmed by 3 bases and V by 0 bases; bases with no gene match: 0. Per the germline V gene, CDR1 is SGHRS and CDR2 is YFSETQ.

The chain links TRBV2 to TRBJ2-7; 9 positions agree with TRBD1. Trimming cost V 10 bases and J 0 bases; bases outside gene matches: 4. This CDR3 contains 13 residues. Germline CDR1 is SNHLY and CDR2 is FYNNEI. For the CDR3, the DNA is TGTGCCACCGGGACAGGGACCTCCTACGAGCAGTACTTC. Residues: CATGTGTSYEQYF.

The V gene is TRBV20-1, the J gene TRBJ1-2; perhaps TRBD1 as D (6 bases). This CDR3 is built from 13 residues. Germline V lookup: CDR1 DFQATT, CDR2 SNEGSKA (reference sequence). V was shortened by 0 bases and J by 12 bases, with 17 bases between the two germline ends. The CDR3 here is CSARDSGGSGNTF. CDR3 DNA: TGCAGTGCTAGAGATAGCGGGGGCTCTGGAAACACCTTC.

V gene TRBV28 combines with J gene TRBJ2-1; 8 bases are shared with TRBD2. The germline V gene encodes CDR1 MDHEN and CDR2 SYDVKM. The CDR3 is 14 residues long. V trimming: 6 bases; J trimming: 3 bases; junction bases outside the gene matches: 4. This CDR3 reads CASSSGSLYNEQFF. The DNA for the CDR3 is TGTGCCAGCAGCAGCGGGAGTCTCTACAATGAGCAGTTCTTC.

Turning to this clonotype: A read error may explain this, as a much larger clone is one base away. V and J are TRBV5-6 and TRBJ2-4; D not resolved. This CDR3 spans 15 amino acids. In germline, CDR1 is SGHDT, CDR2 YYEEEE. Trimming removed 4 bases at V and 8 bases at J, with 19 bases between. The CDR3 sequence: CASSQSPDPQDIQYF. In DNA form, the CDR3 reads TGTGCCAGCAGCCAAAGTCCCGATCCCCAGGACATTCAGTACTTC.

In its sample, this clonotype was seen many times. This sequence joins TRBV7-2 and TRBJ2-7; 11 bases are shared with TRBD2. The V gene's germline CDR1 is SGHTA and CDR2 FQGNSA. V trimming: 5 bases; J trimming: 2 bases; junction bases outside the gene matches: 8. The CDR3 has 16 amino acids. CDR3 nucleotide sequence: TGTGCCAGCAGCCTACAGGGGACTAGCGGAACCTACGAGCAGTACTTC. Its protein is CASSLQGTSGTYEQYF.

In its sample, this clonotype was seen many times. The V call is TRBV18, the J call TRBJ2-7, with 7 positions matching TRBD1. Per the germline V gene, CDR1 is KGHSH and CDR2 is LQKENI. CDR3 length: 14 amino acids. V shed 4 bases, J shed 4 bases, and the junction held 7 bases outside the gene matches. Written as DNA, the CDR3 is TGTGCCAGCTCACGGGATAAGGGGGCTTACGAGCAGTACTTC. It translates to CASSRDKGAYEQYF.

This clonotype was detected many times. The chain's CDR3 is CASRLAGGTYEQYF. CDR3 nucleotide sequence: TGTGCCAGCAGGCTAGCGGGAGGAACCTACGAGCAGTACTTC. The rearrangement links TRBV19 to TRBJ2-7; 11 bases fit TRBD2. The trim removed 9 bases at V and 2 bases at J, leaving 6 bases unmatched. Germline V CDR1 and CDR2: LNHDA, SQIVND (reference sequence). There are 14 residues in the CDR3.

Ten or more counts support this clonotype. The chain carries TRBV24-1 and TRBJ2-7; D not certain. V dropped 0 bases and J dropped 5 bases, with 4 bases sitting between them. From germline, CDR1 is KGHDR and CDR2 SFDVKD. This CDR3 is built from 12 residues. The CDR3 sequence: CATSDLNNEQYF. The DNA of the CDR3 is TGTGCCACCAGTGATTTGAATAACGAGCAGTACTTC.

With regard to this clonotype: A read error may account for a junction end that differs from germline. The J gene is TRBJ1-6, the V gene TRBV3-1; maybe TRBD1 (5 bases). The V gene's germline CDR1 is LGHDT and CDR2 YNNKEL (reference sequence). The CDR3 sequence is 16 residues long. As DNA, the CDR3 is TGCGCCAGCAGACTAGCCTGGGGGGGAGGTAATTCACCCCTCCACTTT. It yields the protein CASRLAWGGGNSPLHF.

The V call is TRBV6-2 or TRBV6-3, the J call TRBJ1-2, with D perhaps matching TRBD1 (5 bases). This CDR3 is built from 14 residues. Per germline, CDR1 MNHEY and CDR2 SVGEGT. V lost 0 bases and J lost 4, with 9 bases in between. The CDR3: CASSYSREPYGYTF. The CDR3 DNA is TGTGCCAGCAGTTACTCCAGGGAACCCTATGGCTACACCTTC.

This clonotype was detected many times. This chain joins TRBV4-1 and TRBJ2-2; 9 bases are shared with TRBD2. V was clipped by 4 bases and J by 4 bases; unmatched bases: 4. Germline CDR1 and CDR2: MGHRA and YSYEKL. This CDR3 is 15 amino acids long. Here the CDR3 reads CASSPATSGTGELFF. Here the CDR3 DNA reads TGCGCCAGCAGCCCGGCGACTAGCGGCACCGGGGAGCTGTTTTTT.